Below, one TCR beta chain is given with its context. Its antigen is currently unknown. Individual cDNA molecules in this library carried unique molecular identifiers. Source study methods: A per-sample median of 95,638 TCRs was observed, with a range of about 20,000 to 750,000. TCRdb reprocessed the RACE reads with MiXCR, giving one entry per CDR3 protein. Clone size and V and J calls follow TCRdb, not the original study. The sample yields roughly 120,000 distinct CDR3 sequences, approximately 9.1% seen once. This entry is derived from a study of human T cells and chemical hapten exposure. Study information: There were per-sample TCR yield variations, arising mainly from small pooled library volume differences. Study findings and constraints: After DPC sensitization, TCRs above 1 in 1000 frequency showed no change.

This CDR3 spans 15 amino acids. The V end was cut by 5 bases, the J end by 3 bases, with 13 bases between. Germline V gene sequence: CDR1 SGHVS, CDR2 FQNEAQ. This sample's time point: healthy volunteer bleed at 2 weeks. The starting material, unfractionated whole blood, was used for total RNA extraction. The V and J genes are TRBV7-8 and TRBJ2-2; perhaps TRBD2 as D (5 bases). This TCR derives from a male donor in good health. Some clones in this sample may be carry-over from other donors' samples. Sequenced sample: whole blood. Here the CDR3 reads CASSLTRGYTGELFF. CDR3 DNA: TGTGCCAGCAGCCTAACCCGCGGGTACACCGGGGAGCTGTTTTTT.